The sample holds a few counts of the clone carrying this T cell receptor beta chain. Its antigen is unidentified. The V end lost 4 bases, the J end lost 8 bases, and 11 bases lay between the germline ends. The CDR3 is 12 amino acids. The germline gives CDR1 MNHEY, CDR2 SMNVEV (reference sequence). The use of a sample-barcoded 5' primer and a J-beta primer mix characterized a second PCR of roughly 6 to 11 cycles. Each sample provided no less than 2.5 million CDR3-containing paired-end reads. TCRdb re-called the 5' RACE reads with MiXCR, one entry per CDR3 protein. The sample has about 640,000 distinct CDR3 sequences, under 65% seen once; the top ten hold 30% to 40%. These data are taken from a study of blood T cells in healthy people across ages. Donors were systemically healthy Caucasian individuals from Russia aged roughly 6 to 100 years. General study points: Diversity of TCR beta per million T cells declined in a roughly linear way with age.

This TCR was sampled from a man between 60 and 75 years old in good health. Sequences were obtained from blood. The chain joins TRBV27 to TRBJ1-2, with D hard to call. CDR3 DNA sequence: TGTGCCAGCAGTTCATCTCGGAGGGGCTACACCTTC. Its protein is CASSSSRRGYTF.